A single sample is the source of the 30 T cell receptor beta chains below, sequenced in a study of blood T cell repertoires in COVID-19. Sequenced by immunoSEQ multiplex PCR; TCRdb stores in-frame clones only, minus some. The repertoire consists of around 160,000 clones, with 88% occurring once and the leading ten covering 0.95% to 1.5%. Material: PBMCs or T cells enriched from blood (not recorded which). The receptors were gathered from a woman in her 30s with acute COVID-19.

This chain connects TRBV21-1 to TRBJ2-5; the table's TRBD2 call for D was not verified on the DNA. TRBV21-1 is flagged as a pseudogene. The CDR3 is 15 residues long. For the CDR3, the DNA is TGTGCCAGCAGCAAATCGTTCCGGGGAAATGAGACCCAGTACTTC. It specifies CASSKSFRGNETQYF.

V is TRBV28 and J is TRBJ1-1; D remains ambiguous. V dropped 2 bases and J dropped 6 bases, with 10 bases sitting between them. Germline CDR1 reads MDHEN; CDR2 reads SYDVKM. The CDR3 is 13 amino acids. CDR3 region: CASSLQYGSEAFF. The CDR3 DNA sequence: TGTGCCAGCAGTTTACAGTACGGGTCTGAAGCTTTCTTT.

The chain has TRBV30 and TRBJ1-2; 8 bases match TRBD1. Germline values: CDR1 GTSNPN, CDR2 SVGIG (reference sequence). The CDR3 is 14 residues long. The V segment lost 2 bases and the J segment 8 bases; nucleotides outside the gene matches: 10. The CDR3 nucleotides read TGTGCCTGGAGTTGGGTTGGCAGGGGGCGAGGCTACACCTTC. Amino acids: CAWSWVGRGRGYTF.

The chain combines TRBV7-2 with TRBJ1-6; 7 nucleotides align to TRBD1. CDR1 SGHTA and CDR2 FQGNSA come from the germline V gene. With 1 base clipped from V and 5 bases from J, the junction kept 5 bases outside the gene matches. The CDR3 length is 16 residues. DNA of the CDR3: TGTGCCAGCAGCTTAGACAGGGGCGGGAATAATTCACCCCTCCACTTT. Its translation: CASSLDRGGNNSPLHF.

The chain combines TRBV29-1 with TRBJ2-5; a possible D gene is TRBD1 (5 bases). The germline CDR1 and CDR2 sequences are SQVTM and ANQGSEA. This CDR3 comprises 11 residues. V was cut by 4 bases and J by 2 bases, with 5 bases left in between. CDR3 sequence (DNA): TGCAGCGTTGGGACACAAGAGACCCAGTACTTC. This gives the protein CSVGTQETQYF.

The V call is TRBV28, the J call TRBJ2-7; 10 bases map to TRBD1. Looked up from germline, CDR1 is MDHEN and CDR2 is SYDVKM. J gave up 1 base and V 3 bases, and 6 bases lay outside the gene matches. This CDR3 has 16 residues. The DNA for the CDR3 is TGTGCCAGCAGTTTGGACAGGGGGTTTAGTTCCTACGAGCAGTACTTC. Translating it yields CASSLDRGFSSYEQYF.

The chain employs TRBV10-3 and TRBJ2-3; 7 nucleotides agree with TRBD2. The CDR3 is 13 amino acids. J gave up 4 bases and V 8 bases, and 6 bases lay outside the gene matches. Per the germline V gene, CDR1 is ENHRY and CDR2 is SYGVKD. The CDR3 coding sequence is TGTGCCATCGGGGCGGGAGTCGCAGATACGCAGTATTTT. This encodes CAIGAGVADTQYF.

The gene calls are TRBV5-8 and TRBJ2-1; 7 bases line up with TRBD1. The CDR3 is made up of 15 amino acids. J lost 0 bases, V lost 7 bases, and 7 bases had no gene match. From germline, CDR1 is SGHTS and CDR2 YDEGEE. In nucleotides, the CDR3 is TGTGCCAGCGGAATGGGACAGAGCTCCTACAATGAGCAGTTCTTC. Its protein is CASGMGQSSYNEQFF.

The chain links TRBV12-5 to TRBJ2-1; 7 nucleotides align to TRBD2. The V gene's germline CDR1 is LGHNT and CDR2 FRNRAP. Trimming took 1 base from V and 9 from J; bases not matched to a gene: 3. This CDR3 spans 13 amino acids. CDR3 nucleotide sequence: TGTGCTAGTGGTTTGGCGGGAGGCGGTGAGCAGTTCTTC. It specifies CASGLAGGGEQFF.

This chain connects TRBV28 to TRBJ2-1, with TRBD2 matching over 10 bases. The CDR3 runs 17 residues. CDR1 MDHEN and CDR2 SYDVKM come from the germline V gene. After removal of 6 bases from V and 7 bases from J, the junction contained 15 bases not matched to a gene. CDR3 nucleotide sequence: TGTGCCAGCAGGGTCCGCGCTAGCGGGAGCTGGGGGAATGAGCAGTTCTTC. This encodes CASRVRASGSWGNEQFF.

The chain employs TRBV20-1 and TRBJ1-5; 7 bases align to TRBD1. Per the germline V gene, CDR1 is DFQATT and CDR2 is SNEGSKA (reference sequence). The junction had 3 bases not matched to a gene; V was cut back by 3 bases and J by 4 bases. CDR3 length equals 13 residues. CDR3 residues: CSASQGVNQPQHF. The CDR3 DNA reads TGCAGTGCTAGTCAGGGGGTTAATCAGCCCCAGCATTTT.

The chain recombines TRBV28 with TRBJ1-2; 7 positions match TRBD1. CDR3 length equals 16 residues. Germline CDR1 MDHEN, CDR2 SYDVKM. The junction had 16 bases not matched to a gene; V was cut back by 8 bases and J by 4 bases. Here the CDR3 reads CASRSPPRDSGYGYTF. CDR3 nucleotide sequence: TGTGCCAGCCGGTCTCCCCCGCGGGACAGTGGCTATGGCTACACCTTC.

The CDR3 sequence is CASSHPRAGGFIWTLQETQYF. CDR3 bases: TGTGCCAGCAGCCATCCTCGCGCGGGTGGGTTTATATGGACCCTCCAAGAGACCCAGTACTTC. V is TRBV3-1 (or the pseudogene TRBV3-2) and J is TRBJ2-5; possibly TRBD2 for D (5 bases). Germline loops: CDR1 LGHDT, CDR2 YNNKEL (reference sequence). V gave up 3 bases and J gave up 1 base, with 30 bases separating them. The CDR3 totals 21 residues.

This clone is labeled as medium-sized. The rearrangement uses TRBV27 and TRBJ1-1, with no clear D. V was cut by 2 bases and J by 6 bases, with 10 bases left in between. The CDR3 sequence is 13 residues long. CDR1 is MNHEY, CDR2 SMNVEV, per germline (reference sequence). CDR3 loop: CASSLVREAEAFF. The DNA for the CDR3 is TGTGCCAGCAGTTTAGTCCGGGAAGCTGAAGCTTTCTTT.

The gene calls are TRBV6-1 and TRBJ1-4; 9 bases are shared with TRBD1. The V segment lost 6 bases and the J segment 5 bases; nucleotides outside the gene matches: 4. The CDR3 runs 14 residues. Germline V CDR1 and CDR2: MNHNS, SASEGT. The CDR3 here is CASRTGTGNEKLFF. CDR3 DNA: TGTGCCAGCAGAACCGGGACAGGGAATGAAAAACTGTTTTTT.

J is TRBJ1-2 and V is TRBV6-6; tentative D call: TRBD1 (6 bases). Trimming cost V 6 bases and J 3 bases, with 20 bases left between them. Germline assignment: CDR1 MNHNY and CDR2 SVGAGI (reference sequence). The CDR3 is 16 residues long. The CDR3 bases are TGTGCCAGCAGGCCCGCTCTACAGGGTTGGGACTATGGCTACACCTTC. Protein product: CASRPALQGWDYGYTF.

J is TRBJ1-1 and V is TRBV9, with D unclear. Between the trimmed V and J ends, which lost 0 bases and 1 base, there was a span of 7 bases. The CDR3 totals 14 residues. CDR1 and CDR2 from the germline V gene are SGDLS and YYNGEE. CDR3: CASSVVAANTEAFF. CDR3 DNA sequence: TGTGCCAGCAGCGTAGTTGCGGCGAACACTGAAGCTTTCTTT.

V gene TRBV19 combines with J gene TRBJ2-2, with a weak D call TRBD2 (6 bases). The length of the CDR3 is 18 residues. V lost 6 bases and J 0 bases, leaving 20 bases between the germline ends. Germline V gene data show CDR1 as LNHDA and CDR2 as SQIVND (reference sequence). The CDR3 protein is CASSPWVRDFTNTGELFF. CDR3 nucleotides: TGTGCCAGTAGCCCCTGGGTTCGGGACTTCACGAACACCGGGGAGCTGTTTTTT.

In its sample, this clone was seen once. This chain connects TRBV28 to TRBJ2-1; 10 bases agree with TRBD2. CDR3 length equals 17 residues. V was clipped by 5 bases and J by 1 base; unmatched bases: 8. Per germline, CDR1 MDHEN and CDR2 SYDVKM. The CDR3 nucleotides are TGTGCCAGCAGTGCTAGCGGGAGTCCCGGGTCCTACAATGAGCAGTTCTTC. Translating it yields CASSASGSPGSYNEQFF.

This chain links TRBV4-3 with TRBJ2-3, with 11 bases aligning to TRBD2. CDR1 and CDR2 from the germline V gene are LGHNA and YSLEER. Trimming removed 1 base from V and 1 base from J; junction bases left unmatched: 13. The CDR3 covers 20 residues. CDR3 nucleotides: TGCGCCAGCAGCCAAGGAAATGCCCTGGGGACTAGCGGACGCACAGATACGCAGTATTTT. It is translated as CASSQGNALGTSGRTDTQYF.

This chain links TRBV7-6 with TRBJ2-5; 9 positions match TRBD1. CDR3 length: 16 amino acids. The junction had 6 bases not matched to a gene; V was cut back by 1 base and J by 3 bases. In germline, CDR1 is SGHVS, CDR2 FNYEAQ. Here the CDR3 DNA reads TGTGCCAGCAGCTTAGGGGCTACAGGGGGCGAAGAGACCCAGTACTTC. This codes for CASSLGATGGEETQYF.

The chain carries TRBV2 and TRBJ1-1; D is unclear. Trimming left V 5 bases short and J 5 bases short, with 9 bases between. The CDR3 has 12 amino acids. CDR1 and CDR2 (germline): SNHLY, FYNNEI. The CDR3: CASSSGGTEAFF. CDR3 sequence (DNA): TGTGCCAGCAGTTCCGGAGGGACTGAAGCTTTCTTT.

The chain carries TRBV5-1 and TRBJ2-2; 7 positions agree with TRBD2. Per germline, CDR1 SGHRS and CDR2 YFSETQ. V was pared by 0 bases and J by 4 bases, with 3 bases of the junction left unmatched. CDR3 size: 15 residues. The DNA of the CDR3 is TGCGCCAGCAGCTTGGTGGCTAGCGGCACCGGGGAGCTGTTTTTT. This gives the protein CASSLVASGTGELFF. The complete variable domain, with remaining parts taken from reference TRBV5-1 and TRBJ2-2, reads KAGVTQTPRYLIKTRGQQVTLSCSPISGHRSVSWYQQTPGQGLQFLFEYFSETQRNKGNFPGRFSGRQFSNSRSEMNVSTLELGDSALYLCASSLVASGTGELFFGEGSRLTVL.

This chain connects TRBV7-9 to TRBJ1-1; 7 bases match TRBD1. V was pared by 8 bases and J by 6 bases, with 6 bases of the junction left unmatched. This CDR3 is 12 amino acids long. Germline CDR1 is SEHNR and CDR2 is FQNEAQ (reference sequence). CDR3 amino acids: CASRNRGAEAFF. CDR3 nucleotide sequence: TGTGCCAGCCGAAACAGGGGCGCTGAAGCTTTCTTT.

The V and J genes are TRBV6-4 and TRBJ2-1, with TRBD2 identical over 10 bases. The trim removed 4 bases at V and 8 bases at J, leaving 8 bases unmatched. The CDR3 consists of 15 residues. CDR1 is MRHNA and CDR2 is SNTAGT in the germline V gene. The CDR3, as DNA: TGTGCCAGCAGTGGGCTAGCGGGGGATTGGGATGAGCAGTTCTTC. As protein: CASSGLAGDWDEQFF.

The chain is built from TRBV28 and TRBJ1-3; D is ambiguous. V lost 7 bases and J lost 4, with 14 bases in between. CDR1 is MDHEN and CDR2 is SYDVKM in the germline V gene. This CDR3 has 14 residues. The CDR3 region is CASMSGNPGNTIYF. The CDR3 nucleotides are TGTGCCAGCATGTCGGGAAATCCCGGAAACACCATATATTTT. Complete variable domain (other parts from reference TRBV28 and TRBJ1-3): DVKVTQSSRYLVKRTGEKVFLECVQDMDHENMFWYRQDPGLGLRLIYFSYDVKMKEKGDIPEGYSVSREKKERFSLILESASTNQTSMYLCASMSGNPGNTIYFGEGSWLTVV.

This chain links TRBV16 with TRBJ2-5, with a tentative D call TRBD1 (6 bases). CDR1 and CDR2 from the germline V gene are KGHSY and FQNENV. V shed 5 bases and J shed 4 bases, with 17 bases lying between them. The CDR3 is 15 residues long. The DNA for the CDR3 is TGTGCCAGCAGCTTAACAACAGGGATGGTAGAGACCCAGTACTTC. Protein: CASSLTTGMVETQYF.

This chain connects TRBV7-2 to TRBJ1-6, with unresolved D. The ends were cut back, 5 bases at V and 7 bases at J, with 18 bases in the middle. Germline CDR1 is SGHTA and CDR2 is FQGNSA. CDR3 length: 16 residues. The CDR3 DNA reads as TGTGCCAGCAGCCCGTCCGTGCTCCTCCAGAATTCACCCCTCCACTTT. Translating gives CASSPSVLLQNSPLHF.

The chain carries TRBV6-5 and TRBJ2-1, with 9 bases matching TRBD2. Trimming removed 0 bases from V and 5 bases from J; junction bases left unmatched: 5. Germline values: CDR1 MNHEY, CDR2 SVGAGI. This CDR3 contains 16 residues. CDR3 nucleotide sequence: TGTGCCAGCAGTTACTCGGCGGGAGGGCCGGACAATGAGCAGTTCTTC. Encoded protein: CASSYSAGGPDNEQFF.

This chain uses TRBV28 with TRBJ1-1, with 11 nucleotides matching TRBD1. Germline V CDR1 and CDR2: MDHEN, SYDVKM. This CDR3 region has 15 residues. J gave up 4 bases and V 5 bases, and 6 bases lay outside the gene matches. CDR3 nucleotide sequence: TGTGCCAGCAGTCCCGGGACAGGGGGTTTCACTGAAGCTTTCTTT. Translating gives CASSPGTGGFTEAFF.